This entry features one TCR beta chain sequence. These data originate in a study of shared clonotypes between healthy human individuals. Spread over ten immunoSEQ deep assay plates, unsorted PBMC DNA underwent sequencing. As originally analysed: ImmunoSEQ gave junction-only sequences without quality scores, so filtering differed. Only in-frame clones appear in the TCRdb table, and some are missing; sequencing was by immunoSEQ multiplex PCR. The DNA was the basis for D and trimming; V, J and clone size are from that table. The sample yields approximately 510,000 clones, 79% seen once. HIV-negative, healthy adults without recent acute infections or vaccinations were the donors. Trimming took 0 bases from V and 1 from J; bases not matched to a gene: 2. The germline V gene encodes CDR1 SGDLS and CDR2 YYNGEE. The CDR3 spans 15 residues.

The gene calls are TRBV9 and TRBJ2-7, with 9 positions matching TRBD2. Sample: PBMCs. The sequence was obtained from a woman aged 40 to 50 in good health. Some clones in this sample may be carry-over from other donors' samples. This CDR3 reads CASSVGAGGSYEQYF. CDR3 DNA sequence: TGTGCCAGCAGCGTAGGAGCGGGAGGTTCCTACGAGCAGTACTTC.